This entry lists 18 T cell receptor beta chains sequenced from one sample in a study of blood T cell repertoires in COVID-19. Generated by immunoSEQ multiplex PCR, the TCRdb table keeps only in-frame clones and is missing some. The table includes more than 300,000 clones, under 90% detected once. The sequenced sample consisted of PBMCs or T cells enriched from blood (not recorded which). The receptors here all came from a woman aged 25 to 39 who had recovered from COVID-19.

The rearrangement links TRBV30 to TRBJ1-5; 8 bases are a match to TRBD1. J lost 2 bases, V lost 1 base, and 1 base had no gene match. Germline CDR1 and CDR2: GTSNPN and SVGIG (reference sequence). The CDR3 runs to 14 residues. This chain's CDR3 is CAWSGRGRNQPQHF. The CDR3 region has the DNA TGTGCCTGGAGTGGCAGGGGGCGCAATCAGCCCCAGCATTTT.

V gene TRBV4-3 combines with J gene TRBJ2-3; D is undetermined. Trimming stripped 1 base from V and 4 bases from J, with 6 bases between. CDR1 LGHNA and CDR2 YSLEER come from the germline V gene. This CDR3 region has 13 residues. CDR3 sequence (DNA): TGCGCCAGCAGCCAAGTTCGTCCAGATACGCAGTATTTT. Encoded protein: CASSQVRPDTQYF.

This chain connects TRBV28 to TRBJ2-1; weak D call: TRBD2 (6 bases). The CDR3 has 17 residues. Germline V CDR1 and CDR2: MDHEN, SYDVKM. Trimming took 3 bases from V and 0 from J, leaving 15 bases between them. In DNA form, the CDR3 reads TGTGCCAGCAGTTTGCAGGGACTGATGAGCTCCTACAATGAGCAGTTCTTC. This encodes CASSLQGLMSSYNEQFF.

The chain recombines TRBV27 with TRBJ1-1; D unclear. The V gene's germline CDR1 is MNHEY and CDR2 SMNVEV (reference sequence). This CDR3 spans 11 amino acids. Between the trimmed V and J ends, which lost 5 bases and 2 bases, there was a span of 3 bases. The CDR3 loop reads CASSINTEAFF. CDR3 bases: TGTGCCAGCAGTATAAACACTGAAGCTTTCTTT.

The chain has TRBV5-1 and TRBJ2-2; D gene ambiguous. Trimming took 0 bases from V and 6 from J, leaving 6 bases between them. CDR1 is SGHRS, CDR2 YFSETQ, per germline. The length of the CDR3 is 13 residues. CDR3 sequence (DNA): TGCGCCAGCAGCTTGGACCAGGCCGGGGAGCTGTTTTTT. It codes for CASSLDQAGELFF.

The chain has TRBV7-2 and TRBJ2-7; the D gene is possibly TRBD1 (6 bases). V lost 2 bases and J lost 0, with 17 bases in between. Per germline, CDR1 SGHTA and CDR2 FQGNSA. The CDR3 length is 17 residues. The CDR3 loop is CASSLSPIRGSSYEQYF. The CDR3 coding sequence is TGTGCCAGCAGCTTAAGCCCTATAAGGGGGAGCTCCTACGAGCAGTACTTC.

The chain links TRBV2 to TRBJ2-5, with 8 bases identical to TRBD1. Germline V gene lookup returns CDR1 SNHLY and CDR2 FYNNEI. The CDR3 sequence is 14 residues long. V was pared by 4 bases and J by 1 base, with 2 bases of the junction left unmatched. CDR3 in amino acids: CASSGQGLQETQYF. Written as DNA, the CDR3 is TGTGCCAGCAGTGGACAGGGGCTCCAAGAGACCCAGTACTTC. The entire variable domain, with the rest obtained from reference TRBV2 and TRBJ2-5, is as follows: EPEVTQTPSHQVTQMGQEVILRCVPISNHLYFYWYRQILGQKVEFLVSFYNNEISEKSEIFDDQFSVERPDGSNFTLKIRSTKLEDSAMYFCASSGQGLQETQYFGPGTRLLVL.

This clone has a single count. The V and J genes are TRBV7-9 and TRBJ1-4, with a possible D match to TRBD1 (6 bases). Trimming left V 3 bases short and J 2 bases short, with 7 bases between. Germline V lookup: CDR1 SEHNR, CDR2 FQNEAQ (reference sequence). CDR3 length equals 14 residues. CDR3 region: CASSFGQTNEKLFF. DNA for the CDR3: TGTGCCAGCAGCTTTGGACAGACTAATGAAAAACTGTTTTTT.

The chain couples TRBV27 to TRBJ2-1, with 8 bases that match TRBD1. V lost 5 bases, J lost 4 bases, and 4 bases stayed unmatched. This CDR3 comprises 14 residues. Germline CDR1 and CDR2: MNHEY and SMNVEV (reference sequence). The CDR3 is CASSDRGEYNEQFF. For the CDR3, the DNA is TGTGCCAGCAGTGACAGGGGAGAATACAATGAGCAGTTCTTC.

This clone was counted between two and nine times. The gene calls are TRBV4-1 and TRBJ1-2; D may be TRBD1 (6 bases). This CDR3 has 14 amino acids. Trimming took off 3 bases at V and 4 bases at J, with 12 bases between the two ends. Looked up from germline, CDR1 is MGHRA and CDR2 is YSYEKL. CDR3 DNA sequence: TGCGCCAGCAGCCAGGTCGACAGGACCTATGGCTACACCTTC. The encoded protein is CASSQVDRTYGYTF.

This clone was found once. The CDR3 DNA sequence: TGTGCCAGCAGTTACTCGAGGGTCGGTGGAAACACCATATATTTT. Translation gives CASSYSRVGGNTIYF. V usage is TRBV6-5 and J usage is TRBJ1-3; D is unclear. From germline, CDR1 is MNHEY and CDR2 SVGAGI. Trimming removed 0 bases from V and 3 bases from J, with 9 bases in between. The CDR3 is 15 residues long.

The rearrangement joins TRBV7-9 to TRBJ1-4, with no clear D. The V gene's germline CDR1 is SEHNR and CDR2 FQNEAQ (reference sequence). The CDR3 sequence is 16 residues long. V dropped 5 bases and J dropped 5 bases, with 18 bases sitting between them. Written as DNA, the CDR3 is TGTGCCAGCAGCGTTGGTGTTGGGCTGGTAAATGAAAAACTGTTTTTT. Its protein is CASSVGVGLVNEKLFF. Combining the CDR3 with reference TRBV7-9 and TRBJ1-4 gives the whole variable domain DTGVSQNPRHKITKRGQNVTFRCDPISEHNRLYWYRQTLGQGPEFLTYFQNEAQLEKSRLLSDRFSAERPKGSFSTLEIQRTEQGDSAMYLCASSVGVGLVNEKLFFGSGTQLSVL.

J is TRBJ2-7 and V is TRBV4-1; 7 bases are shared with TRBD1. The CDR3 totals 15 residues. The V gene's germline CDR1 is MGHRA and CDR2 YSYEKL. After removal of 3 bases from V and 3 bases from J, the junction contained 8 bases not matched to a gene. The CDR3 loop is CASSHLQGSDYEQYF. Here the CDR3 DNA reads TGCGCCAGCAGCCATTTACAGGGGTCGGACTACGAGCAGTACTTC.

The genes are TRBV7-2 and TRBJ1-3, with D possibly TRBD1 on 5 matching bases. Germline V gene sequence: CDR1 SGHTA, CDR2 FQGNSA. The CDR3 runs to 16 residues. The V gene lost 1 base and the J gene lost 3 bases, with 13 bases spanning the gap. The CDR3 region has the DNA TGTGCCAGCAGCTTAGTTCCTCTGCAGGGTGGAAACACCATATATTTT. Translated: CASSLVPLQGGNTIYF. Supplemented by reference TRBV7-2 and TRBJ1-3, the full variable domain reads GAGVSQSPSNKVTEKGKDVELRCDPISGHTALYWYRQSLGQGLEFLIYFQGNSAPDKSGLPSDRFSAERTGGSVSTLTIQRTQQEDSAVYLCASSLVPLQGGNTIYFGEGSWLTVV.

The chain employs TRBV18 and TRBJ1-1, with TRBD1 identical over 9 bases. In germline, CDR1 is KGHSH, CDR2 LQKENI. The CDR3 covers 17 residues. V lost 1 base to trimming and J lost 5 bases; unmatched junction nucleotides: 11. Here the CDR3 reads CASSPRGAGQGKTEAFF. The DNA for the CDR3 is TGTGCCAGCTCACCACGGGGAGCGGGACAGGGAAAAACTGAAGCTTTCTTT.

The gene calls are TRBV29-1 and TRBJ2-7, with TRBD1 identical over 7 bases. V was pared by 4 bases and J by 9 bases, with 15 bases of the junction left unmatched. Germline CDR1 and CDR2: SQVTM and ANQGSEA. This CDR3 is 14 amino acids long. CDR3 sequence (DNA): TGCAGCGTTGGGTCTGGGACAGCCGGCGTTTGGCAGTACTTC. Amino acid sequence: CSVGSGTAGVWQYF.

The chain links TRBV24-1 to TRBJ1-5; no definite D call. V shed 3 bases and J shed 2 bases, with 22 bases lying between them. Per germline, CDR1 KGHDR and CDR2 SFDVKD. This CDR3 is 19 amino acids long. The CDR3 sequence is CATSDTPGRSQSGNQPQHF. CDR3 nucleotide sequence: TGTGCCACCAGTGATACTCCGGGAAGGTCGCAAAGCGGCAATCAGCCCCAGCATTTT.

This chain connects TRBV20-1 to TRBJ1-2; no clear D gene. Germline assignment: CDR1 DFQATT and CDR2 SNEGSKA (reference sequence). The V gene lost 7 bases and the J gene lost 0 bases, with 6 bases spanning the gap. The CDR3 has 11 residues. CDR3 coding DNA: TGCAGTGATGTAGCTAACTATGGCTACACCTTC. It yields the protein CSDVANYGYTF.